This TCR beta chain was identified during a study of identical twins. Study findings and constraints: Beta out-of-frame sequences displayed a weaker excess of sharing between twins.

Unique molecular identifiers were in the cDNA, with template-switch universal primer binding. TCRdb re-called the 5' RACE reads with MiXCR, one entry per CDR3 protein. The sample gives roughly 250,000 distinct CDR3 sequences, around 7.6% of which show up once; around 5% is in the top ten. Germline assignment: CDR1 SNHLY and CDR2 FYNNEI. The CDR3 is made up of 17 amino acids. V was pared by 0 bases and J by 2 bases, with 15 bases between. A word on this clonotype: What it recognizes is unknown.

This same sample was also part of a study on yellow fever vaccine responses in identical twins. That report notes: Reportedly, the T cell response mounted by twins to vaccine seemed partly convergent, partly personalized.

The sequencing input was CD8+ T cells sorted from blood. This receptor was identified in a woman aged 18 to 35 in good health. This chain uses TRBV2 with TRBJ2-3; D is possibly TRBD1 (6 bases). CDR3 sequence (DNA): TGTGCCAGCAGTGAAGCGAGGGGGACAACCCCCACAGATACGCAGTATTTT. Encoded protein: CASSEARGTTPTDTQYF.